The clone carrying this T cell receptor beta chain has only a few counts. Clones were sequenced by immunoSEQ multiplex PCR, and TCRdb holds only the in-frame ones, with some missing. Of about 140,000 clones in the sample, roughly 76% were seen once. The germline CDR1 and CDR2 sequences are GTSNPN and SVGIG (reference sequence). CDR3 size: 11 residues. Deletions cut 2 bases from V and 10 bases from J, with 9 bases between. The data were obtained in a study of blood T cell repertoires in COVID-19. Study as a whole: From T cells, B-cell-depleted T cells, or PBMCs came the material, which was cDNA or gDNA.

The receptor was isolated from a man older than 75 with acute or convalescent COVID-19. J is TRBJ2-1 and V is TRBV30, with D perhaps TRBD1 (6 bases). The sequencing sample was made of peripheral blood. This chain's CDR3 is CAWSSGTEQFF. The DNA of the CDR3 is TGTGCCTGGAGTTCTGGGACAGAGCAGTTCTTC.